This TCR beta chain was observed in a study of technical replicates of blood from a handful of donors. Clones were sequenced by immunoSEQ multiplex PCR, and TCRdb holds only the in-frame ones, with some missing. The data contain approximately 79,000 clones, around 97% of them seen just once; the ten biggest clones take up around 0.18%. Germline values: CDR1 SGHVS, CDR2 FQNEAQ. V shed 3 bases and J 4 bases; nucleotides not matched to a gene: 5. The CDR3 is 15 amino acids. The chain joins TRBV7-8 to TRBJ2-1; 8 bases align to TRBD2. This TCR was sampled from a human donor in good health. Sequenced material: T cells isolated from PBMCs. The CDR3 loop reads CASSFPSGGYNEQFF. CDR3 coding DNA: TGTGCCAGCAGCTTTCCCAGCGGGGGTTACAATGAGCAGTTCTTC.